This TCR beta chain is from a study of control samples from healthy donors and cancer patients (dated by TCRdb to about 2020). Receptor amplification or capture employed the immunoSEQ multiplex PCR assay. The source is immuneACCESS, and TCRdb retained only in-frame sequences with V and J called. Part of the clones is not carried over; for the studies checked, unresolved V genes explain less than half of this, and the remainder is unexplained. The sample records about 110,000 clones, approximately 80% of which are singletons. Of the sample, approximately 7% is held by the ten largest clones. A note on this clone: Its specific antigen is unknown. Within one base of it there is no much larger clone, and no base qualities were kept.

Sequences SNHLY (CDR1) and FYNNEI (CDR2) are obtained from the germline V gene. V sheds 2 bases and J sheds 7 bases, leaving 17 bases between their ends. The CDR3 goes from the cysteine to the phenylalanine over 16 residues. This entry keeps only the CDR3 DNA: 48 bases, framed from base 1. This clonotype originated in a man younger than 35 in good health. This sequence uses TRBV2 and TRBJ1-4; TRBD1 is possibly the D segment (5 matching bases). Material for sequencing was blood. The nucleotides read TGTGCCAGCAGTGAACGTCAGGCCAGGGCGGGTGAAAAACTGTTTTTT. It specifies CASSERQARAGEKLFF.